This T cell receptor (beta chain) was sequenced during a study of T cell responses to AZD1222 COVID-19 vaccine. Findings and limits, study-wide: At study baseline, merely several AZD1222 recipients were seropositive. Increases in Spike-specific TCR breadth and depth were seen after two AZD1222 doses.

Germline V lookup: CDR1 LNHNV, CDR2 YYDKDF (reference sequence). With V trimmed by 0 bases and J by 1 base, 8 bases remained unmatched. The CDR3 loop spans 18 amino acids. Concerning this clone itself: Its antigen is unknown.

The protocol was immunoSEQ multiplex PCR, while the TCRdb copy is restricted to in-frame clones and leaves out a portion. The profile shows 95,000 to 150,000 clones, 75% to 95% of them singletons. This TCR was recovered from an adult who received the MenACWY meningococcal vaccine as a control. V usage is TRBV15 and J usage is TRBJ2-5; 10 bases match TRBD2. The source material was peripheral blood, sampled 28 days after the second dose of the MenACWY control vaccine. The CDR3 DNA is TGTGCCACCAGCAGAGAGAGAAGGGTAGCGGGGGGCCAAGAGACCCAGTACTTC. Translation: CATSRERRVAGGQETQYF.